This TCR beta chain is drawn from a study of blood T cells in healthy people across ages. Overall study results and limits: It was not known whether donors were CMV positive (a possible confounder of expanded clonotype changes). While age rose, TCR beta diversity per million T cells dropped in a roughly linear way.

This clonotype was seen a few times. Antigen specificity is unknown. Per-sample yields of isolated PBMCs were at least 6 million. Total RNA, at least 5.5 micrograms per sample, came from PBMCs. Trimming cost V 3 bases and J 2 bases, with 13 bases left between them. CDR1 is SGHTA and CDR2 is FQGNSA in the germline V gene. The CDR3 covers 15 residues. A second PCR, run for roughly 7 to 12 cycles, used a sample-barcoded 5' primer plus a J-beta primer mix. In TCRdb, the 5' RACE reads were re-called with MiXCR into one record per CDR3 protein. The top ten clones hold roughly an eighth of a sample with about a million distinct CDR3 sequences, under 50% of them seen once.

This TCR was sampled from a man aged 25 to 40 in good health. The genes are TRBV7-2 and TRBJ2-5, with a weak D call TRBD2 (6 bases). Sequencing was carried out using blood. The DNA for the CDR3 is TGTGCCAGCAGCTTGAATGCGGGGCCGCAAGAGACCCAGTACTTC. Translating gives CASSLNAGPQETQYF.